The TCR delta chain described here comes from a study of gamma-delta T cells after stem cell transplantation. With regard to this clone: TCRdb has a much larger clone's protein, which differs at residue 12 from the translation of this DNA, likely because of a read error; what is shown is the protein translated from the DNA.

TCRdb re-called the RT-PCR reads using CATT. Of more than 600 delta-chain clones listed, approximately 5.4% are singletons. The CDR3 length is 18 residues. Losses at the gene ends were 3 bases for V and 1 base for J; bases not matched to a gene: 11. Germline V gene sequence: CDR1 GEAIGNYY, CDR2 EKD. What was sequenced was gamma-delta T cells. The receptor was isolated from a human donor. It is not recorded whose cells these are; they may come from a transplant donor. This chain uses TRDV2 with TRDJ1; 12 positions match TRDD3. CDR3 sequence reads: CACDLVLGDTLFTDKLIF. CDR3 in DNA: TGTGCCTGTGACCTCGTGCTGGGGGATACGCTATTCACCGATAAACTCATCTTT.